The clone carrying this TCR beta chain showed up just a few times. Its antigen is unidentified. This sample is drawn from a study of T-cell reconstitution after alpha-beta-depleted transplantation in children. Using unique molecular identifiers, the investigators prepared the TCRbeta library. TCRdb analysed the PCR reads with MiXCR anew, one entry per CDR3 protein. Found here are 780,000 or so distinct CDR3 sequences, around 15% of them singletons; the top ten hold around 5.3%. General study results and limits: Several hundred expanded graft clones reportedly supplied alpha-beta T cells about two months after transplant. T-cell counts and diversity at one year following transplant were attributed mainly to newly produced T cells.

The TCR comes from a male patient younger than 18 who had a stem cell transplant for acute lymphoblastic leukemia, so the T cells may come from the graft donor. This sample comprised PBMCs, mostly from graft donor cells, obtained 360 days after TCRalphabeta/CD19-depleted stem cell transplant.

The CDR3 DNA follows: TGTGCCAGCAGCTTGTTCGGATCTAGCGGGACCGGGGAGCTGTTTTTT. Protein: CASSLFGSSGTGELFF. The chain carries TRBV5-6 and TRBJ2-2, with 8 bases matching TRBD2. The CDR3 covers 16 residues. Germline trimming cut 1 base from V and 5 bases from J; bases unmatched to any gene: 7. Germline CDR1 SGHDT, CDR2 YYEEEE.